The text below deals with one T cell receptor (beta chain). Antigen: not known. Germline-derived CDR1 and CDR2 are SNHLY and FYNNEI. Between the trimmed V and J ends, which lost 7 bases and 2 bases, there was a span of 11 bases. This CDR3 region has 13 residues. This sample was taken from a study of cytomegalovirus exposure and HLA in healthy donors. Study-wide results and limits: Through in vitro validation, a few CMV-associated chains were shown to be specific for CMV antigens.

Measured with immunoSEQ multiplex PCR; TCRdb has only the in-frame clones, and not every one. Of some 140,000 clones listed, 70% to 85% were seen once; the top ten hold roughly 30%. The sequencing sample was made of PBMCs. This sequence originates from a man aged 30 to 45 in good health and CMV-seropositive. V gene TRBV2 combines with J gene TRBJ1-2; TRBD1 is a possible D gene (6 bases). The CDR3 sequence: CASTFGQNYGYTF. DNA of the CDR3: TGTGCCAGCACCTTCGGACAGAACTATGGCTACACCTTC.